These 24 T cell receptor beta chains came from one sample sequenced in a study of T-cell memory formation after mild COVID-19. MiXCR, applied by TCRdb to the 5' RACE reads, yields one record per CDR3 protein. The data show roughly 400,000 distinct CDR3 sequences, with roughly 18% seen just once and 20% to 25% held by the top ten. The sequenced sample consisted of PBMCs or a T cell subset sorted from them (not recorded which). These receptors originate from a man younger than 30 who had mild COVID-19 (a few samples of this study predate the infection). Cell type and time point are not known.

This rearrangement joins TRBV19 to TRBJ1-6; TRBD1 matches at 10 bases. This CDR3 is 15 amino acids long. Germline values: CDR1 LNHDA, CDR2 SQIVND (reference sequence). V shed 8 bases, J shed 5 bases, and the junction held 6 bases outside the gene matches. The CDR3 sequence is CASRSGTGDNSPLHF. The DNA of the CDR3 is TGTGCCAGTCGCTCCGGGACAGGGGATAATTCACCCCTCCACTTT.

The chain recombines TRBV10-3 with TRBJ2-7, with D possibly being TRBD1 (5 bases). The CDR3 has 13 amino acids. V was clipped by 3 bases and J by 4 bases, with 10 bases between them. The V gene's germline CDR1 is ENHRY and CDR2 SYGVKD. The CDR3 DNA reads TGTGCCATCAGTGACCGACAGAGATACGAGCAGTACTTC. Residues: CAISDRQRYEQYF.

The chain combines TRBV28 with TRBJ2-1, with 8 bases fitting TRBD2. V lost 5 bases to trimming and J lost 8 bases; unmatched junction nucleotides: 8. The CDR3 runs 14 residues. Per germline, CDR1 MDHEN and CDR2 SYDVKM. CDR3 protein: CASSVAGTAHEQFF. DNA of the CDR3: TGTGCCAGCAGTGTAGCGGGGACGGCGCATGAGCAGTTCTTC.

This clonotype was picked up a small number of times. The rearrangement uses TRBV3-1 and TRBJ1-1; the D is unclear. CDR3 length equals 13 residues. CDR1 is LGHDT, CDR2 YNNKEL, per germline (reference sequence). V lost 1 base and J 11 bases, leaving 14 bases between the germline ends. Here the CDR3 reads CASSQGGGIEAFF. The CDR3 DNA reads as TGTGCCAGCAGCCAAGGTGGTGGGATTGAGGCTTTCTTT.

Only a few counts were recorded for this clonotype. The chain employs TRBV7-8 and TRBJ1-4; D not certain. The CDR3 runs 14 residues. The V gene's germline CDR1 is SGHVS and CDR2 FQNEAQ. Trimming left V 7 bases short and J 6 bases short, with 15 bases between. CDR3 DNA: TGTGCCAGCAATCGCGGGCCAGACGATGAAAAACTGTTTTTT. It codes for CASNRGPDDEKLFF.

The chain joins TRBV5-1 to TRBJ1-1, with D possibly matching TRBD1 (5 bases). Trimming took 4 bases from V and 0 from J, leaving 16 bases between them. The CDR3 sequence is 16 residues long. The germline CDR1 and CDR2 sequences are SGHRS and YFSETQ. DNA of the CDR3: TGCGCCAGCAGCGCCAGGGTCCAGCCCATGAACACTGAAGCTTTCTTT. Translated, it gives CASSARVQPMNTEAFF.

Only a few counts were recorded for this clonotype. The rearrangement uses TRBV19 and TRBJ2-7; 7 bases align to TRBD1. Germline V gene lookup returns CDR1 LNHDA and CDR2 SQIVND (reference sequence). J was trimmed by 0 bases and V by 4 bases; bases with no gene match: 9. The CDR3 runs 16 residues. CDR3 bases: TGTGCCAGTAGTAGTCTGACAGGGAAGGCCTCCTACGAGCAGTACTTC. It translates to CASSSLTGKASYEQYF.

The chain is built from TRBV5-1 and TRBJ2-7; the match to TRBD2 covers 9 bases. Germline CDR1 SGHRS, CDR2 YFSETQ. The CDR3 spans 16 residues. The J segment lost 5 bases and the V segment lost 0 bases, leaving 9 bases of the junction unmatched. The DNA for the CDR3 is TGCGCCAGCAGCTTGGGCTTCGCGGGGGGGCCCCACGAGCAGTACGTC. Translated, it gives CASSLGFAGGPHEQYV.

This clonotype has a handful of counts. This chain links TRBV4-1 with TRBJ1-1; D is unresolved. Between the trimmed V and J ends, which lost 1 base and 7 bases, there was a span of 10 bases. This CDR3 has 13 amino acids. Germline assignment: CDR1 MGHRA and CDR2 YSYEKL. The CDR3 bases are TGCGCCAGCAGCCAAGCTCTGGAGAGTGAAGCTTTCTTT. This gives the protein CASSQALESEAFF.

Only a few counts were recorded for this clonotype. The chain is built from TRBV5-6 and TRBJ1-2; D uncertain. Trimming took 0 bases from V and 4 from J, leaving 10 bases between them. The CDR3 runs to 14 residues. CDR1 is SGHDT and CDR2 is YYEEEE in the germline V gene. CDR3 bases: TGTGCCAGCAGCTTGGGGATGCCCGTCTATGGCTACACCTTC. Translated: CASSLGMPVYGYTF.

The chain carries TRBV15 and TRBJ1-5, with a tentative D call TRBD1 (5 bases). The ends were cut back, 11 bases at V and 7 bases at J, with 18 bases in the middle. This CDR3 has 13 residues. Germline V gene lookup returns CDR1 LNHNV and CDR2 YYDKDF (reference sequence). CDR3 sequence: CAPGKGVLQPQHF. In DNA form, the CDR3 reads TGTGCCCCCGGGAAAGGGGTGTTACAGCCCCAGCATTTT.

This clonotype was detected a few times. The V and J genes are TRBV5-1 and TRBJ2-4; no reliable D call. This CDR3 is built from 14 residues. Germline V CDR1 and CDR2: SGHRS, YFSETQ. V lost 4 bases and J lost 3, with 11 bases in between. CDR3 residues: CASSVGWGKNIQYF. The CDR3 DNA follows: TGCGCCAGCAGCGTGGGTTGGGGCAAAAACATTCAGTACTTC.

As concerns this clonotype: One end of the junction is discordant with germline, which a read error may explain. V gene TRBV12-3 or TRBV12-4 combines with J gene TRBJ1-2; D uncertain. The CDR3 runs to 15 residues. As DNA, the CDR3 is TGTGCCAGCAGTCTTAACCTTGGGCCTAAATATGGCTACACCTTC. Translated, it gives CASSLNLGPKYGYTF.

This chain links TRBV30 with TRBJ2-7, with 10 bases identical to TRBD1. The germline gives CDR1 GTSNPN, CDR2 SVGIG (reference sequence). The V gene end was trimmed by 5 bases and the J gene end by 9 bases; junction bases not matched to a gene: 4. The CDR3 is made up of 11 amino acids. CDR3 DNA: TGTGCCTGGTGGGACAGGGGTGGGCAGTACTTC. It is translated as CAWWDRGGQYF.

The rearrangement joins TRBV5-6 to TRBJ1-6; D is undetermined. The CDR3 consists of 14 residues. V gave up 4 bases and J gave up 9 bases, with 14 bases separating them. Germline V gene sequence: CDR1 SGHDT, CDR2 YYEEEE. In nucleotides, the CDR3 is TGTGCCAGCAGCGTCAGTACGGGAGGTTCACCCCTCCACTTT. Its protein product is CASSVSTGGSPLHF. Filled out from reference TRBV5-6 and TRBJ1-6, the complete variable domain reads DAGVTQSPTHLIKTRGQQVTLRCSPKSGHDTVSWYQQALGQGPQFIFQYYEEEERQRGNFPDRFSGHQFPNYSSELNVNALLLGDSALYLCASSVSTGGSPLHFGNGTRLTVT.

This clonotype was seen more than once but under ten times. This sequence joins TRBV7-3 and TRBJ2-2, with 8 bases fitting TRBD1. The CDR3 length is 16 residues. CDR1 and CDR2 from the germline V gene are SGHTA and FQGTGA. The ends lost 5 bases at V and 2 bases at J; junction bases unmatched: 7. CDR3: CASSIFTGGNTGELFF. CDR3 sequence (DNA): TGTGCCAGCAGCATATTTACAGGGGGAAACACCGGGGAGCTGTTTTTT.

The CDR3 protein is CASSQVLILGQETQYF. The CDR3 region has the DNA TGTGCCAGCAGCCAAGTCCTAATACTCGGGCAAGAGACCCAGTACTTC. The chain couples TRBV3-1 to TRBJ2-5, with unresolved D. This CDR3 region has 16 residues. The germline V gene encodes CDR1 LGHDT and CDR2 YNNKEL (reference sequence). Trimming removed 1 base at V and 2 bases at J, with 14 bases between.

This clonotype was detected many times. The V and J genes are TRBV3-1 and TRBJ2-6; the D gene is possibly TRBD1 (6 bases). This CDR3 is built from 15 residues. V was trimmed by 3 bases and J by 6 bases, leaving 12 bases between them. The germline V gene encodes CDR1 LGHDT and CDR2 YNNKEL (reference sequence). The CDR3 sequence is CASSQGALTANVLTF. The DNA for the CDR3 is TGTGCCAGCAGCCAGGGGGCTCTGACGGCCAACGTCCTGACTTTC.

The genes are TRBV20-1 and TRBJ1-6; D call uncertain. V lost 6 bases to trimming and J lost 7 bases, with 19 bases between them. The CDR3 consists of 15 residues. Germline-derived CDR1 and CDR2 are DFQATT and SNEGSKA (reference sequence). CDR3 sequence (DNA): TGCAGTGCCAGGCCTCTGGGTGGCCGGAATTCACCCCTCCACTTT. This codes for CSARPLGGRNSPLHF.

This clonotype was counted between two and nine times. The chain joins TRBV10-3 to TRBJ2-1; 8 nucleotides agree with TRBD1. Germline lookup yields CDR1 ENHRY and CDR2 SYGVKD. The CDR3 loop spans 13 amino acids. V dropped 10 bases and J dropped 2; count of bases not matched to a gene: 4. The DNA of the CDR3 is TGTGCCAGCAGGGGGCCAACCTACAATGAGCAGTTCTTC. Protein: CASRGPTYNEQFF.

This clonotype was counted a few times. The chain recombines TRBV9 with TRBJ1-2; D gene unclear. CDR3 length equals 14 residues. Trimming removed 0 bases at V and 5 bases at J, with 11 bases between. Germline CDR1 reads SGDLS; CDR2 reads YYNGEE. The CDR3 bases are TGTGCCAGCAGCGTAGATGGCAGACGTTATGGCTACACCTTC. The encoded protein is CASSVDGRRYGYTF.

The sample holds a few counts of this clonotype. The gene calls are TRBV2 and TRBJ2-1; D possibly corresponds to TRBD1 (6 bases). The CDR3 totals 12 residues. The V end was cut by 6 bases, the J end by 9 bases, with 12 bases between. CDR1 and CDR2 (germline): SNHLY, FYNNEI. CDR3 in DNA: TGTGCCAGCAGGGACACAGGGACTGAGCAGTTCTTC. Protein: CASRDTGTEQFF.

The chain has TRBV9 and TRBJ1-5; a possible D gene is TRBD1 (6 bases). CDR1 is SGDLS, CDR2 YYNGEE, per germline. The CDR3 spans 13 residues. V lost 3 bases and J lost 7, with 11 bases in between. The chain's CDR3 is CASSGKGDQPQHF. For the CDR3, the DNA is TGTGCCAGCAGCGGTAAGGGGGACCAGCCCCAGCATTTT.

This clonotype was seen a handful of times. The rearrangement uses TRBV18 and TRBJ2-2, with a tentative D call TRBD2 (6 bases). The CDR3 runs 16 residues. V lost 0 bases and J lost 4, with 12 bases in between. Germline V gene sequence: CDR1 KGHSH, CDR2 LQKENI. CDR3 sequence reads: CASSPPGTLGTGELFF. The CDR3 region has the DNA TGTGCCAGCTCACCACCGGGGACTCTAGGCACCGGGGAGCTGTTTTTT.